The clone carrying this T cell receptor (beta chain) came up once. The CDR3 loop spans 13 amino acids. The germline gives CDR1 MGHDK, CDR2 SYGVNS. V shed 6 bases and J shed 4 bases, with 9 bases lying between them. Time point denoted: blood 2 weeks post-SBRT. The treatment is: 15 Gy SBRT to primary tumor, nephrectomy 4 weeks later. These data belong to a study of radiation and T cells in renal cell carcinoma. Profiled with immunoSEQ multiplex PCR; TCRdb holds only in-frame clones, not every one. The sample includes 150,000 to 190,000 clones, roughly 87% seen only once; the top ten take approximately 12%.

The TCR comes from a woman between 50 and 59 years old with renal cell carcinoma. The V and J genes are TRBV25-1 and TRBJ1-4, with D tentatively TRBD1 (5 bases). The input for sequencing was blood, taken from a patient whose treatment included radiotherapy and nephrectomy. The CDR3 sequence: CASSGTDNEKLFF. CDR3 in DNA: TGTGCCAGCAGCGGGACGGATAATGAAAAACTGTTTTTT.